The TCR beta chain described here comes from a study of T cell responses to AZD1222 COVID-19 vaccine. Overall study findings and caveats: With two AZD1222 doses given, Spike-specific TCR breadth and depth both rose. Among the donors, most were white British and more were female, and clonal diversity was possibly underestimated. It was only after the peak T cell response that any repertoires were sampled. Baseline antibody screening turned up just a handful of seropositive AZD1222 recipients.

The germline gives CDR1 MDHEN, CDR2 SYDVKM. The CDR3 is 14 residues long. V lost 7 bases and J lost 3, with 13 bases in between. About this clone: No antigen is known for it.

Repertoires were generated with immunoSEQ multiplex PCR, while TCRdb's copy carries only in-frame clones and drops some. The sample lists 44,000 or so clones; around 80% were seen once. This chain connects TRBV28 to TRBJ1-5; TRBD1 might be the D (6 bases). This clonotype originated in an adult who received the MenACWY meningococcal vaccine as a control. The sample was peripheral blood, taken 28 days after the second dose of the MenACWY control vaccine. This CDR3 reads CASTQGLYNQPQHF. For the CDR3, the DNA is TGTGCCAGCACACAGGGACTGTACAATCAGCCCCAGCATTTT.